Presented here are 6 T cell receptor beta chains from one specimen sequenced in a study of blood T cells in healthy people across ages. The authors ran a second PCR of about 7 to 12 cycles using a sample-barcoded 5' primer and a J-beta primer mix. TCRdb re-analysed the 5' RACE reads in MiXCR, keeping a single row per CDR3 protein. This sample carries 550,000 to 650,000 distinct CDR3 sequences, roughly a quarter of them seen once, and the ten largest clones take over 3.5%. These data also formed part of another study, on T cells of mothers and their children.

Sequenced: blood. Receptors originate from a boy younger than 10 in good health.

This clonotype was observed a handful of times. This rearrangement joins TRBV6-2 or TRBV6-3 to TRBJ2-5; 13 bases are a match to TRBD2. The J call is in doubt because the DNA end fits TRBJ2-1 better. CDR3 size: 17 residues. Germline V gives CDR1 MNHEY, CDR2 SVGEGT. CDR3 sequence reads: CASSRLAGGPQNNEQFF. The CDR3, as DNA: TGTGCCAGCAGTCGACTAGCGGGGGGCCCCCAGAACAATGAGCAGTTCTTC.

This clonotype turned up a few times. The chain joins TRBV6-2 or TRBV6-3 to TRBJ2-6, with 9 bases matching TRBD1. CDR3 length equals 15 residues. Looked up from germline, CDR1 is MNHEY and CDR2 is SVGEGT. After removal of 6 bases from V and 2 bases from J, the junction contained 2 bases not matched to a gene. Written as DNA, the CDR3 is TGTGCCAGCAGACGACAGGGGGCTGGGGCCAACGTCCTGACTTTC. It translates to CASRRQGAGANVLTF.

This clonotype has only a few counts. The CDR3 DNA follows: TGTGCCAGCAGTTTGTTCCGGGGCGATGGCTACACCTTC. Translating it yields CASSLFRGDGYTF. The rearrangement joins TRBV12-3 or TRBV12-4 to TRBJ1-2, with D maybe TRBD1 (5 bases). The CDR3 consists of 13 residues. V lost 3 bases and J 6 bases, leaving 11 bases between the germline ends.

This clonotype was observed a handful of times. V gene TRBV3-1 combines with J gene TRBJ1-5, with a tentative D call TRBD1 (5 bases). This CDR3 has 14 residues. Germline V gene lookup returns CDR1 LGHDT and CDR2 YNNKEL (reference sequence). Trimming took 3 bases from V and 4 from J, leaving 10 bases between them. The DNA for the CDR3 is TGTGCCAGCAGCCATGGGGGGAGTAATCAGCCCCAGCATTTT. This gives the protein CASSHGGSNQPQHF.

V usage is TRBV7-9 and J usage is TRBJ1-2, with a weak D call TRBD1 (6 bases). V lost 5 bases, J lost 7 bases, and 23 bases lay in between. CDR3 size: 16 residues. Germline-derived CDR1 and CDR2 are SEHNR and FQNEAQ (reference sequence). This CDR3 is CASSHQSYGGMAGYTF. CDR3 DNA sequence: TGTGCCAGCAGCCACCAATCGTACGGGGGCATGGCTGGCTACACCTTC.

CDR3 bases: TGTGCCGGCCGGGACAGCTCTGGAAACACCATATATTTT. This codes for CAGRDSSGNTIYF. V usage is TRBV2 and J usage is TRBJ1-3, with 7 bases identical to TRBD1. V shed 11 bases and J 0 bases; nucleotides not matched to a gene: 4. CDR3 length: 13 residues. Germline values: CDR1 SNHLY, CDR2 FYNNEI.